The source of this T cell receptor beta chain is a study of blood T cell repertoires in COVID-19. Study summary: Collection of acute and convalescent COVID-19 samples took place in the United States, Italy and Spain. PBMCs, B-cell-depleted T cells, or T cells were the source of the cDNA or gDNA that made up the material.

There are 16 residues in the CDR3. J lost 3 bases, V lost 5 bases, and 14 bases had no gene match. The V gene's germline CDR1 is SGHKS and CDR2 YYEKEE (reference sequence). In the authors' methods: By means of reference gene primer amplification, nucleated cell counts were estimated. The protocol was immunoSEQ multiplex PCR, while the TCRdb copy is restricted to in-frame clones and leaves out a portion. V, J and clone size were drawn from that table, and D and trimming were deduced from the DNA. Seen here are approximately 170,000 clones, approximately 84% observed once, and the top ten hold around 2.7%. Seattle's enrolled individuals joined amid active infection and were then monitored longitudinally.

The receptor was derived from a woman of 80 years or more with COVID-19, enrolled during active disease. Sample: peripheral blood. V usage is TRBV5-5 and J usage is TRBJ2-7, with 7 bases that match TRBD1. Written as DNA, the CDR3 is TGTGCCAGCAGTCAGGAACGGACAGGAGGACGCTACGAGCAGTACTTC. As protein: CASSQERTGGRYEQYF. Full variable domain (outside the CDR3, taken from reference TRBV5-5 and TRBJ2-7): DAGVTQSPTHLIKTRGQQVTLRCSPISGHKSVSWYQQVLGQGPQFIFQYYEKEERGRGNFPDRFSARQFPNYSSELNVNALLLGDSALYLCASSQERTGGRYEQYFGPGTRLTVT.